Here is one TCR beta chain with its context. As yet, its antigen is unknown. The data originate from a study of human CD8 memory T cell subsets. Generation of TCR beta libraries used UMI-labeled 5' RACE. Source study methods: Clonotype content per TCR beta library ranged between 3,000 and 18,000 functional CDR3 beta clonotypes. Each CDR3 protein gets one entry in TCRdb, which reprocessed the 5' RACE reads and gives no DNA. TCRdb, not the original authors, processed these V and J calls. The sample table sets out 9,000 to 13,000 distinct CDR3 sequences. Germline V gene lookup returns CDR1 MNHEY and CDR2 SVGAGI. CDR3 size: 13 residues. Findings and limits, study-wide: Although both stem-like subsets shared clonotypes with effector memory cells, the stem-like memory and precursor exhausted T cell repertoires overlapped only minimally with each other.

Buffy coats that had been collected from healthy donors served as the PBMC source. The study used negative magnetic separation to enrich total CD8+ T cells. The chain is built from TRBV6-5 and TRBJ2-4. Sample: CD8+ T cells from PBMCs. The TCR was taken from a human donor in good health. The CDR3 here is CASSYSRTLEPFF.